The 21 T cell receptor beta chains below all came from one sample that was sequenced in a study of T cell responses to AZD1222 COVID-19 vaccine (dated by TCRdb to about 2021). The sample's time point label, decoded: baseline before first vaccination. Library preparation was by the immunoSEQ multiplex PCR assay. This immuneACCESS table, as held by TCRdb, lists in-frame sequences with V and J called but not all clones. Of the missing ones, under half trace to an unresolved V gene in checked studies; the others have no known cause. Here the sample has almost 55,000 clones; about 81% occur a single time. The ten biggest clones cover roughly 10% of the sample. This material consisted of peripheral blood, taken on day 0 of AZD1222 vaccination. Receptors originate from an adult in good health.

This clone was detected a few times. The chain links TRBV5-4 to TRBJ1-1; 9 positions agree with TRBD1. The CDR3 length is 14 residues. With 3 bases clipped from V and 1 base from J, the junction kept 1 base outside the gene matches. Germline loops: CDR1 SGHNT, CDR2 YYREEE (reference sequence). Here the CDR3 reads CASSSGQGNTEAFF. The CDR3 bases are TGTGCCAGCAGCTCGGGACAGGGGAACACTGAAGCTTTCTTT.

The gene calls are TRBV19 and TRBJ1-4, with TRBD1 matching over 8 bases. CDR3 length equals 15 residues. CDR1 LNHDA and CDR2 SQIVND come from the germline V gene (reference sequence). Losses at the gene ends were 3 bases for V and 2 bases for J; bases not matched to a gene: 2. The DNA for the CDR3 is TGTGCCAGTAGTATGAGGACAGGGACTAATGAAAAACTGTTTTTT. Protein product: CASSMRTGTNEKLFF.

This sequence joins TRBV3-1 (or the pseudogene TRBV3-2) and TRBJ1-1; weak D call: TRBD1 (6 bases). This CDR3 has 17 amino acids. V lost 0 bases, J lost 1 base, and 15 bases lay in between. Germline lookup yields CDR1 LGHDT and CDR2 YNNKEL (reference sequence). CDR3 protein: CASSQEGGPTTNTEAFF. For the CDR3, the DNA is TGTGCCAGCAGCCAAGAGGGGGGGCCTACGACGAACACTGAAGCTTTCTTT.

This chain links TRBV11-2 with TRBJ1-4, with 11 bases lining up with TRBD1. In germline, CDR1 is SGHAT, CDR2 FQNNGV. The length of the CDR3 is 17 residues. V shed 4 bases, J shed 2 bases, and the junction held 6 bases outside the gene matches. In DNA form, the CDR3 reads TGTGCCAGCAGCTCCGGCGGGACAGGGGGGACTAATGAAAAACTGTTTTTT. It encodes CASSSGGTGGTNEKLFF.

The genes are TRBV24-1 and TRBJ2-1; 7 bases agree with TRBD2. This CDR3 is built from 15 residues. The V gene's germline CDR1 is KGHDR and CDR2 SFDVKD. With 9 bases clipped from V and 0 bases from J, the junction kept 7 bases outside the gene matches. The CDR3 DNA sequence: TGTGCCACCGACCAAGCGGGGAGCTCCTACAATGAGCAGTTCTTC. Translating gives CATDQAGSSYNEQFF.

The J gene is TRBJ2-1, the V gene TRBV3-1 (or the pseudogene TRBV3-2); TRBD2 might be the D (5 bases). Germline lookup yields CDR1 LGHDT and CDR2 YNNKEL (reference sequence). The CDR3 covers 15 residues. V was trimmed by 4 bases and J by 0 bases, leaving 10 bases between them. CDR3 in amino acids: CASSPRENSYNEQFF. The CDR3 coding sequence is TGTGCCAGCAGCCCTAGGGAGAACTCCTACAATGAGCAGTTCTTC.

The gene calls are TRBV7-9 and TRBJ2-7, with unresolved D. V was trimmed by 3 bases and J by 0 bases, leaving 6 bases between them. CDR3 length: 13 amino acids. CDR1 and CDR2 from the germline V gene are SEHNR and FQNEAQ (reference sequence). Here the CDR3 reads CASSFGRSYEQYF. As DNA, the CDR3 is TGTGCCAGCAGCTTCGGCCGCTCCTACGAGCAGTACTTC. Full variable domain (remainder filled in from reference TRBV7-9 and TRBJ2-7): DTGVSQNPRHKITKRGQNVTFRCDPISEHNRLYWYRQTLGQGPEFLTYFQNEAQLEKSRLLSDRFSAERPKGSFSTLEIQRTEQGDSAMYLCASSFGRSYEQYFGPGTRLTVT.

The CDR3 sequence is CASSLSLDRGQPQHF. The CDR3 nucleotides are TGTGCCAGCAGTTTATCGTTGGACAGAGGGCAGCCCCAGCATTTT. This chain joins TRBV27 and TRBJ1-5; tentative D call: TRBD1 (6 bases). This CDR3 comprises 15 residues. Trimming shortened V by 0 bases and J by 7 bases, and 13 bases separated the two germline ends. Germline V gene data show CDR1 as MNHEY and CDR2 as SMNVEV (reference sequence).

The CDR3 region is CASSFSGRADTQYF. The CDR3 coding sequence is TGTGCCAGCAGTTTTAGCGGGAGGGCAGATACGCAGTATTTT. The gene calls are TRBV27 and TRBJ2-3, with 11 positions matching TRBD2. Trimming cost V 3 bases and J 4 bases; bases outside gene matches: 0. The CDR3 is 14 residues long. The germline CDR1 and CDR2 sequences are MNHEY and SMNVEV (reference sequence).

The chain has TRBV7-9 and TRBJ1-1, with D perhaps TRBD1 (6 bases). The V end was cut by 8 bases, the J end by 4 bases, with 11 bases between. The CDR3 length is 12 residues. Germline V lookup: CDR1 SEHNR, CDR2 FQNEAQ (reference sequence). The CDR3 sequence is CASHRVGTEAFF. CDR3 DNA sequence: TGTGCCAGCCACAGGGTTGGCACTGAAGCTTTCTTT.

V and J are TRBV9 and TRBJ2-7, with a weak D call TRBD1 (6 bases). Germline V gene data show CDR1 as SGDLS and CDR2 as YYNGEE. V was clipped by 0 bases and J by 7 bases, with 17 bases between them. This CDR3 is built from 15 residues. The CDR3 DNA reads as TGTGCCAGCAGCGTAGAAGCGGTCGCAGGGGCAGAGCAGTACTTC. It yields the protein CASSVEAVAGAEQYF.

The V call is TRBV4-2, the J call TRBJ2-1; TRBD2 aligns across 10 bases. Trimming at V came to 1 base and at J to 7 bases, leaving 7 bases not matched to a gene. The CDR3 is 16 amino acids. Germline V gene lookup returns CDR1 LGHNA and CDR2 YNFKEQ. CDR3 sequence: CASSQAPSGGANEQFF. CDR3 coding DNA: TGTGCCAGCAGCCAAGCTCCTAGCGGGGGAGCGAATGAGCAGTTCTTC.

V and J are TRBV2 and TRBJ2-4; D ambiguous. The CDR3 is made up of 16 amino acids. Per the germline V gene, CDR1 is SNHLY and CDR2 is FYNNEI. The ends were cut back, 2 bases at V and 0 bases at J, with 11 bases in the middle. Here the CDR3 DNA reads TGTGCCAGCAGTGAAATGATAGGGCTAGCCAAAAACATTCAGTACTTC. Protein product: CASSEMIGLAKNIQYF.

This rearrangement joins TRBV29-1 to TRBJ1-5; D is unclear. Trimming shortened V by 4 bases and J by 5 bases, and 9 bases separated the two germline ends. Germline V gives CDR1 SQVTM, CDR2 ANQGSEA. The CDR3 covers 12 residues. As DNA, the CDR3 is TGCAGCGTTGCGGACGGGGATCAGCCCCAGCATTTT. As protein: CSVADGDQPQHF.

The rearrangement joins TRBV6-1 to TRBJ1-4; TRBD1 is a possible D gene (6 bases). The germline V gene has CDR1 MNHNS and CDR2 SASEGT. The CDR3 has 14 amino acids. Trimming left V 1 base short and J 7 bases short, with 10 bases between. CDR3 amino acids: CASSEGTASEKLFF. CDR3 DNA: TGTGCCAGCAGTGAAGGGACAGCTAGTGAAAAACTGTTTTTT.

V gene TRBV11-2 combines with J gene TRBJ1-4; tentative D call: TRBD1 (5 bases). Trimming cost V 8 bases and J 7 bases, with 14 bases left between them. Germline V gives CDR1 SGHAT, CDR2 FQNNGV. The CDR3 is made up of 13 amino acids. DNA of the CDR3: TGTGCCAGCCGGTTTCAGGGAGGTGAAAAACTGTTTTTT. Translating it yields CASRFQGGEKLFF.

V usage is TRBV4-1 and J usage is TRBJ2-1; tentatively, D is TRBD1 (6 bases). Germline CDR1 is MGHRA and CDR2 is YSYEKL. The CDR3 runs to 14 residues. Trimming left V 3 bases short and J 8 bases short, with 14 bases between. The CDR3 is CASSQAAGVYEQFF. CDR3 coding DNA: TGCGCCAGCAGCCAGGCGGCAGGGGTCTATGAGCAGTTCTTC.

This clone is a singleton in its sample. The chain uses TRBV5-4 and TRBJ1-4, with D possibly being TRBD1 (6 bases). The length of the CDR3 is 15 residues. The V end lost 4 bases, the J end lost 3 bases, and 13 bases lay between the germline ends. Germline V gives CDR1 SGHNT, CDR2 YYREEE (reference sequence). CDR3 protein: CASSTTGSSNEKLFF. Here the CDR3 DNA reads TGTGCCAGCAGCACCACAGGGAGCTCTAATGAAAAACTGTTTTTT. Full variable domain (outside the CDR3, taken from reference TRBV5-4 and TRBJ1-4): ETGVTQSPTHLIKTRGQQVTLRCSSQSGHNTVSWYQQALGQGPQFIFQYYREEENGRGNFPPRFSGLQFPNYSSELNVNALELDDSALYLCASSTTGSSNEKLFFGSGTQLSVL.

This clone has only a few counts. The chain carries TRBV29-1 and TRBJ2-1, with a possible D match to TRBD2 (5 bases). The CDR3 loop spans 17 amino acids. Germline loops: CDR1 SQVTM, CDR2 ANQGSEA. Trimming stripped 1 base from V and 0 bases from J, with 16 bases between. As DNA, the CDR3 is TGCAGCGTTGAAGGAAATCGGGAATCCAACTCCTACAATGAGCAGTTCTTC. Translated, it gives CSVEGNRESNSYNEQFF.

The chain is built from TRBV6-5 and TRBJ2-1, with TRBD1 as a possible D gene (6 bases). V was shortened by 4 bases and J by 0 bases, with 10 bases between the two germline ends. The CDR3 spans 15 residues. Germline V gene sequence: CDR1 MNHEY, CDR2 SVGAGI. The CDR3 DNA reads TGTGCCAGCAGTTTAAGGGACACCTCCTACAATGAGCAGTTCTTC. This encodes CASSLRDTSYNEQFF.

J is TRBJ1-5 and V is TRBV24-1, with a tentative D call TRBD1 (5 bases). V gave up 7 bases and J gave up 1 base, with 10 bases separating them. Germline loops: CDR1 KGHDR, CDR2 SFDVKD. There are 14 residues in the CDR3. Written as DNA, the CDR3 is TGTGCCACCAGGGGGACGGGAAGCAATCAGCCCCAGCATTTT. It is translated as CATRGTGSNQPQHF.